The 17 T cell receptor beta chains below were found in one sample sequenced in a study of breast tumors, draining lymph nodes, adjacent tissues. TCRdb fed the multiplex PCR reads into MiXCR, producing one record per CDR3 protein. The sample contains under 350,000 distinct CDR3 sequences, roughly 31% of which appear only once. Axillary draining lymph nodes of breast cancer patients supplied the node samples. Sequencing was done on a sample of axillary lymph node tissue. These receptors were obtained from a female donor with breast cancer. Some clones in this sample may be carry-over from other donors' samples.

For this clonotype: A read error is possible here, since a much larger clone lies one base away. The chain recombines TRBV5-4 with TRBJ1-5, with D unclear. Trimming took 1 base from V and 11 from J, leaving 10 bases between them. Germline CDR1 reads SGHNT; CDR2 reads YYREEE (reference sequence). The CDR3 has 12 residues. The chain's CDR3 is CASSLNAGSQHF. CDR3 DNA: TGTGCCAGCAGCTTGAATGCGGGGTCCCAGCATTTT.

V and J are TRBV5-6 and TRBJ2-5; no definite D call. V dropped 3 bases and J dropped 3 bases, with 15 bases sitting between them. The CDR3 totals 15 residues. Germline assignment: CDR1 SGHDT and CDR2 YYEEEE. Here the CDR3 DNA reads TGTGCCAGCAGCTCCGGAAGGACCAGAAAAGAGACCCAGTACTTC. It is translated as CASSSGRTRKETQYF.

This rearrangement joins TRBV6-2 or TRBV6-3 to TRBJ2-7; D may be TRBD2 (5 bases). Looked up from germline, CDR1 is MNHEY and CDR2 is SVGEGT. V lost 9 bases to trimming and J lost 3 bases, with 15 bases between them. The CDR3 is made up of 13 amino acids. The CDR3 loop reads CASGRGSYYEQYF. The DNA for the CDR3 is TGTGCCAGTGGCCGGGGATCTTACTACGAGCAGTACTTC.

This clonotype was recorded many times. The rearrangement joins TRBV7-8 to TRBJ2-1; 7 bases are shared with TRBD2. The trim removed 8 bases at V and 2 bases at J, leaving 6 bases unmatched. CDR3 size: 14 residues. Germline V gene sequence: CDR1 SGHVS, CDR2 FQNEAQ. This CDR3 reads CASGHSGTYNEQFF. In nucleotides, the CDR3 is TGTGCCAGCGGCCACAGCGGGACCTACAATGAGCAGTTCTTC. Using reference TRBV7-8 and TRBJ2-1 for the parts outside the CDR3, the full variable domain is GAGVSQSPRYKVAKRGQDVALRCDPISGHVSLFWYQQALGQGPEFLTYFQNEAQLDKSGLPSDRFFAERPEGSVSTLKIQRTQQEDSAVYLCASGHSGTYNEQFFGPGTRLTVL.

This clonotype was counted between two and nine times. V is TRBV12-3 or TRBV12-4 and J is TRBJ2-5, with a tentative D call TRBD2 (6 bases). V lost 3 bases and J 3 bases, leaving 8 bases between the germline ends. There are 13 residues in the CDR3. The DNA for the CDR3 is TGTGCCAGCAGTTTCGGCGGGGAAGAGACCCAGTACTTC. It is translated as CASSFGGEETQYF.

This clonotype appeared many times. The chain couples TRBV9 to TRBJ2-7; 10 bases agree with TRBD1. CDR1 is SGDLS and CDR2 is YYNGEE in the germline V gene. The CDR3 length is 14 residues. V dropped 4 bases and J dropped 6; count of bases not matched to a gene: 7. CDR3 protein: CASSLRDRGPEQYF. DNA of the CDR3: TGTGCCAGCAGCCTCCGGGACAGGGGTCCCGAGCAGTACTTC.

The table lists this clonotype with a count of one. The V gene is TRBV29-1, the J gene TRBJ1-4; perhaps TRBD1 as D (5 bases). This CDR3 contains 14 residues. The ends were cut back, 7 bases at V and 5 bases at J, with 17 bases in the middle. Germline V gene sequence: CDR1 SQVTM, CDR2 ANQGSEA. CDR3: CSGRLGTYNEKLFF. In DNA, the CDR3 is TGCAGCGGGCGACTAGGGACCTACAATGAAAAACTGTTTTTT.

This clonotype was found many times. Given a much more abundant clone one base away, this may be a read error. This chain links TRBV20-1 with TRBJ2-5, with TRBD2 matching 11 bases. Germline V gene sequence: CDR1 DFQATT, CDR2 SNEGSKA (reference sequence). This CDR3 is 15 amino acids long. V lost 7 bases to trimming and J lost 5 bases; unmatched junction nucleotides: 12. The CDR3 bases are TGCAGTGTCGTCGTTCTAGCGGGAGGTTCGGAGACCCAGTACTTC. Its protein product is CSVVVLAGGSETQYF.

This clonotype was detected ten times or more. The CDR3 here is CSARAPVGSGANVLTF. Written as DNA, the CDR3 is TGCAGTGCTAGAGCCCCAGTGGGCTCTGGGGCCAACGTCCTGACTTTC. V gene TRBV20-1 combines with J gene TRBJ2-6; D is unclear. V was cut by 1 base and J by 0 bases, with 10 bases left in between. CDR1 and CDR2 from the germline V gene are DFQATT and SNEGSKA (reference sequence). The CDR3 is 16 residues long.

Ten or more counts support this clonotype. The V and J genes are TRBV3-1 and TRBJ2-7; D gene uncertain. V gave up 4 bases and J gave up 0 bases, with 4 bases separating them. This CDR3 region has 12 residues. The germline V gene has CDR1 LGHDT and CDR2 YNNKEL (reference sequence). The CDR3 DNA sequence: TGTGCCAGCAGCCGATACTCCTACGAGCAGTACTTC. Translation gives CASSRYSYEQYF.

Only a few counts were recorded for this clonotype. This chain uses TRBV7-9 with TRBJ1-1; D possibly corresponds to TRBD1 (6 bases). The CDR3 covers 11 residues. In germline, CDR1 is SEHNR, CDR2 FQNEAQ (reference sequence). Trimming removed 3 bases at V and 7 bases at J, with 6 bases between. The CDR3 DNA reads as TGTGCCAGCAGCTTGACAGGTGAAGCTTTCTTT. The encoded protein is CASSLTGEAFF.

Note on this clonotype: It may be a read error: a sequence one base away is much more abundant. This rearrangement joins TRBV20-1 to TRBJ2-3; D ambiguous. Germline V gene data show CDR1 as DFQATT and CDR2 as SNEGSKA (reference sequence). The CDR3 is made up of 11 amino acids. The CDR3 spells CSARFRDTQSF. The CDR3, as DNA: TGCAGTGCTAGATTCAGAGATACGCAGTCTTTT.

At least ten counts were recorded for this clonotype. The J gene is TRBJ2-3, the V gene TRBV11-2, with a tentative D call TRBD1 (5 bases). Trimming took 5 bases from V and 2 from J, leaving 11 bases between them. Looked up from germline, CDR1 is SGHAT and CDR2 is FQNNGV. This CDR3 is built from 14 residues. CDR3 nucleotides: TGTGCCAGCAGCGGGGCGGAGAACACAGATACGCAGTATTTT. Its translation is CASSGAENTDTQYF.

About this clonotype itself: A read error may account for a junction end that differs from germline. The gene calls are TRBV7-6 and TRBJ2-2; TRBD2 matches at 11 bases. Germline lookup yields CDR1 SGHVS and CDR2 FNYEAQ. The CDR3 has 16 residues. CDR3 sequence reads: CASNLLAGEPSGELFF. As DNA, the CDR3 is TGTGCCAGCAACTTACTAGCGGGAGAGCCATCCGGGGAGCTGTTTTTT.

This clonotype has ten or more counts. The chain carries TRBV7-9 and TRBJ2-2; possibly TRBD2 for D (5 bases). CDR3 length: 14 amino acids. V shed 1 base and J shed 3 bases, with 6 bases lying between them. Germline CDR1 SEHNR, CDR2 FQNEAQ (reference sequence). The CDR3 sequence: CASSLGEYTGELFF. The CDR3 DNA follows: TGTGCCAGCAGCTTAGGGGAGTACACCGGGGAGCTGTTTTTT.

This clonotype was seen ten or more times. This chain links TRBV12-3 or TRBV12-4 with TRBJ2-1; TRBD2 agrees at 15 bases. The CDR3 has 16 amino acids. V lost 7 bases and J lost 7; bases outside the gene matches: 8. The CDR3 here is CASIPGLAGGQNEQFF. The CDR3 bases are TGTGCCAGCATCCCCGGACTAGCGGGAGGGCAAAATGAGCAGTTCTTC.

This clonotype was seen repeatedly, ten times or more. This rearrangement joins TRBV12-3 or TRBV12-4 to TRBJ2-5, with D possibly matching TRBD2 (5 bases). The V gene lost 6 bases and the J gene lost 5 bases, with 10 bases spanning the gap. The CDR3 spans 12 residues. The CDR3 loop is CASSLRVETQYF. The CDR3 region has the DNA TGTGCCAGCAGCTTGCGGGTTGAGACCCAGTACTTC.